Listed below are T cell receptor beta chains from one sample, sequenced in a study of blood T cell repertoires in COVID-19. Method: immunoSEQ multiplex PCR; TCRdb's copy keeps in-frame clones and lacks some. The sample gives tens of thousands of clones, approximately 93% of which show up once; 2% to 2.5% is in the top ten. The sequencing sample was made of peripheral blood. The receptors stem from a man in his fifties or sixties with active COVID-19. Both conserved end residues are part of each CDR3. Fields, in order: J gene, D gene, V gene, clone size, CDR3 protein, CDR3 DNA. D genes are given only for firm matches. The size field is filled for only some rows; it gives once, few, many or a size class.

j_call: TRBJ2-5
d_call: TRBD2
v_call: TRBV7-3
clone_size: NA
cdr3_aa: CASSSTSGSHATQYF
cdr3_nt: TGTGCCAGCAGCTCGACTAGCGGGAGTCATGCGACCCAGTACTTC

j_call: TRBJ2-7
d_call: NA
v_call: TRBV27
clone_size: NA
cdr3_aa: CATRTGGEQYF
cdr3_nt: TGTGCCACAAGGACCGGAGGGGAGCAGTACTTC

j_call: TRBJ2-2
d_call: TRBD2
v_call: TRBV4-3
clone_size: NA
cdr3_aa: CASSRYGLAGGWTGELFF
cdr3_nt: TGCGCCAGCAGCCGATACGGACTAGCGGGGGGATGGACCGGGGAGCTGTTTTTT

j_call: TRBJ1-1
d_call: NA
v_call: TRBV27
clone_size: NA
cdr3_aa: CASSPAGRLKNTEAFF
cdr3_nt: TGTGCCAGCAGCCCGGCTGGCAGGTTGAAGAACACTGAAGCTTTCTTT

j_call: TRBJ1-3
d_call: NA
v_call: TRBV4-2
clone_size: NA
cdr3_aa: CASSQDRGSGNTIYF
cdr3_nt: TGTGCCAGCAGCCAAGATCGGGGGAGTGGAAACACCATATATTTT

j_call: TRBJ2-6
d_call: NA
v_call: TRBV5-6
clone_size: NA
cdr3_aa: CASSSGFSSGANVLTF
cdr3_nt: TGTGCCAGCAGCTCCGGGTTCAGCTCTGGGGCCAACGTCCTGACTTTC

j_call: TRBJ1-2
d_call: NA
v_call: TRBV7-8
clone_size: NA
cdr3_aa: CASSLGQGGGYTF
cdr3_nt: TGTGCCAGCAGCTTAGGGCAGGGAGGTGGCTACACCTTC

j_call: TRBJ2-3
d_call: NA
v_call: TRBV24-1
clone_size: few
cdr3_aa: CATSDWAGTSTDTQYF
cdr3_nt: TGTGCCACCAGTGATTGGGCGGGAACTAGCACAGATACGCAGTATTTT

j_call: TRBJ2-7
d_call: NA
v_call: TRBV5-1
clone_size: NA
cdr3_aa: CASSSFPGHLYEQYF
cdr3_nt: TGCGCCAGCAGCTCTTTTCCGGGACACCTCTACGAGCAGTACTTC

j_call: TRBJ1-2
d_call: NA
v_call: TRBV4-2
clone_size: NA
cdr3_aa: CASSQELLDSGYTF
cdr3_nt: TGTGCCAGCAGCCAAGAACTCTTAGACAGTGGCTACACCTTC

j_call: TRBJ1-2
d_call: NA
v_call: TRBV19
clone_size: NA
cdr3_aa: CASSSTATDYGYTF
cdr3_nt: TGTGCCAGTAGTTCGACAGCCACTGACTATGGCTACACCTTC

j_call: TRBJ2-3
d_call: NA
v_call: TRBV30
clone_size: NA
cdr3_aa: CAWSPDSDTQYF
cdr3_nt: TGTGCCTGGAGCCCCGACTCAGATACGCAGTATTTT

j_call: TRBJ1-1
d_call: TRBD1
v_call: TRBV2
clone_size: NA
cdr3_aa: CASSTGQGRGDTEAFF
cdr3_nt: TGTGCCAGCAGCACAGGACAGGGGAGGGGGGACACTGAAGCTTTCTTT

j_call: TRBJ2-5
d_call: NA
v_call: TRBV19
clone_size: NA
cdr3_aa: CASSALRSTETQYF
cdr3_nt: TGTGCCAGTAGTGCCCTGCGGAGTACAGAGACCCAGTACTTC

j_call: TRBJ2-1
d_call: TRBD1
v_call: TRBV5-1
clone_size: NA
cdr3_aa: CASSLIGTGANEQFF
cdr3_nt: TGCGCCAGCAGCTTAATAGGGACAGGGGCCAATGAGCAGTTCTTC

j_call: TRBJ2-1
d_call: TRBD2
v_call: TRBV7-3
clone_size: NA
cdr3_aa: CASSPRGSGRDNEQFF
cdr3_nt: TGTGCCAGCAGCCCCCGGGGTAGCGGGAGGGACAATGAGCAGTTCTTC

j_call: TRBJ2-3
d_call: NA
v_call: TRBV6-1
clone_size: NA
cdr3_aa: CASSEGVSHTDTQYF
cdr3_nt: TGTGCCAGCAGTGAAGGGGTTAGCCACACAGATACGCAGTATTTT

j_call: TRBJ1-2
d_call: NA
v_call: TRBV27
clone_size: NA
cdr3_aa: CASSLNGRDFSYGYTF
cdr3_nt: TGTGCCAGCAGCCTAAACGGCAGGGACTTCTCCTATGGCTACACCTTC

j_call: TRBJ1-1
d_call: NA
v_call: TRBV5-1
clone_size: NA
cdr3_aa: CASSTGPMNTEAFF
cdr3_nt: TGCGCCAGCAGCACAGGGCCCATGAACACTGAAGCTTTCTTT

j_call: TRBJ2-2
d_call: NA
v_call: TRBV11-3
clone_size: NA
cdr3_aa: CASSLTVGELFF
cdr3_nt: TGTGCCAGCAGCCTGACAGTCGGGGAGCTGTTTTTT

j_call: TRBJ1-2
d_call: NA
v_call: TRBV19
clone_size: NA
cdr3_aa: CASRSRDNYGYTF
cdr3_nt: TGTGCCAGTAGAAGCAGGGATAACTATGGCTACACCTTC

j_call: TRBJ1-2
d_call: TRBD1
v_call: TRBV19
clone_size: once
cdr3_aa: CASSLRDRVYGYTF
cdr3_nt: TGTGCCAGTTCCCTCCGGGACAGGGTCTATGGCTACACCTTC

j_call: TRBJ2-2
d_call: TRBD2
v_call: TRBV9
clone_size: NA
cdr3_aa: CASSKSNTRGDGELFF
cdr3_nt: TGTGCCAGCAGCAAATCCAATACGCGGGGGGACGGGGAGCTGTTTTTT

j_call: TRBJ2-7
d_call: TRBD1
v_call: TRBV10-3
clone_size: NA
cdr3_aa: CAIRVTGTYEQYF
cdr3_nt: TGTGCCATCAGGGTGACAGGGACCTACGAGCAGTACTTC